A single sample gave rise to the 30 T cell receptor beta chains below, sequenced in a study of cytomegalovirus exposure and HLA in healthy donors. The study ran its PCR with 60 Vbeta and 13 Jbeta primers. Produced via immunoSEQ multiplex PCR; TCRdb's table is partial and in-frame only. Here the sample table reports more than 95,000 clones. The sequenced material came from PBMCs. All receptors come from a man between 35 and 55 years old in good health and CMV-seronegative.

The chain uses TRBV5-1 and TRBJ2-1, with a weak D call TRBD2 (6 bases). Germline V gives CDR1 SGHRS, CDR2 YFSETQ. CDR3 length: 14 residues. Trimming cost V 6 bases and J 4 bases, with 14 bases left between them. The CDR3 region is CASTASGVYNEQFF. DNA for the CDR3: TGCGCCAGCACGGCCTCGGGGGTGTACAATGAGCAGTTCTTC.

The CDR3 protein is CASSSANRGKTPGANVLTF. The CDR3 coding sequence is TGCGCCAGCAGCTCCGCCAACAGGGGTAAGACCCCTGGGGCCAACGTCCTGACTTTC. The J gene is TRBJ2-6, the V gene TRBV5-1, with 7 bases fitting TRBD1. V was clipped by 3 bases and J by 2 bases; unmatched bases: 14. This CDR3 contains 19 residues. Germline assignment: CDR1 SGHRS and CDR2 YFSETQ.

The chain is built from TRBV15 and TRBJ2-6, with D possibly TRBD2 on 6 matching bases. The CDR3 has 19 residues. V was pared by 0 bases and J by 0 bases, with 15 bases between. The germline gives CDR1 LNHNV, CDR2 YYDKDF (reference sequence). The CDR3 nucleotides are TGTGCCACCAGCAGAGATCCCCGGGACTTAGGCTCTGGGGCCAACGTCCTGACTTTC. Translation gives CATSRDPRDLGSGANVLTF.

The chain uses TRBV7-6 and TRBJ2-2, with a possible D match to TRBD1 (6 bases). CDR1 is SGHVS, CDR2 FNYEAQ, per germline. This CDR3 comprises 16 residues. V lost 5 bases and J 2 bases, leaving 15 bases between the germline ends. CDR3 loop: CASSPPGHSNTGELFF. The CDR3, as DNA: TGTGCCAGCAGCCCTCCGGGACATTCAAACACCGGGGAGCTGTTTTTT.

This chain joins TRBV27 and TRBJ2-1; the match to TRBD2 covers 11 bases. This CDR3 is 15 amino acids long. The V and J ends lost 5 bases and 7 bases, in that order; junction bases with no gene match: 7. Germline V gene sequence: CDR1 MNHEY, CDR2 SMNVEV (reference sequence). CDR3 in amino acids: CASSPGTSGSNEQFF. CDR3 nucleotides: TGTGCCAGCAGTCCAGGGACTAGCGGCTCGAATGAGCAGTTCTTC.

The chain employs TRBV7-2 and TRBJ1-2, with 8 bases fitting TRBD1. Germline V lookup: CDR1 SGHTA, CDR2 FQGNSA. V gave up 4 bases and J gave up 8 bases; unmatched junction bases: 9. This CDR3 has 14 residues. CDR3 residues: CASSYQGALEGYTF. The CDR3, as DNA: TGTGCCAGCAGCTACCAGGGGGCTTTGGAAGGCTACACCTTC.

CDR3 sequence (DNA): TGTGCCAGCAAAATTCAGGGGGGAGAGGGCTACACCTTC. Its translation: CASKIQGGEGYTF. The V gene is TRBV6-1, the J gene TRBJ1-2; 7 nucleotides line up with TRBD1. The V gene end was trimmed by 7 bases and the J gene end by 8 bases; junction bases not matched to a gene: 10. The CDR3 sequence is 13 residues long. CDR1 and CDR2 (germline): MNHNS, SASEGT.

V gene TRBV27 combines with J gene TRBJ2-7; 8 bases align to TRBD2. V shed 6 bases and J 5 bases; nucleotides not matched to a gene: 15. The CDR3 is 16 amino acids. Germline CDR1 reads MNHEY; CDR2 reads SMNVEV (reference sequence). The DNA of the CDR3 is TGTGCCAGCAGCTACCCTGGGACTAGGGGTTTCCACGAGCAGTACTTC. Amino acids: CASSYPGTRGFHEQYF.

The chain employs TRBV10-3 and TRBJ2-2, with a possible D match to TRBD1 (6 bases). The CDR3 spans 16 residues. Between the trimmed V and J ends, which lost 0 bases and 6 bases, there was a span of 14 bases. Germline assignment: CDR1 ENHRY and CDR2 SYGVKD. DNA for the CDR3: TGTGCCATCAGTGAGTCCGACAGGTTTAGTCCCGGGGAGCTGTTTTTT. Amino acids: CAISESDRFSPGELFF.

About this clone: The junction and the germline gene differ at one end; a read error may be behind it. The CDR3 here is CASSLGQVQLGGYTF. CDR3 in DNA: TGTGCCAGCAGTTTAGGCCAGGTACAACTCGGCGGCTACACCTTC. The genes are TRBV11-2 and TRBJ1-2; no clear D. CDR1 and CDR2 from the germline V gene are SGHAT and FQNNGV. The CDR3 is 15 residues long.

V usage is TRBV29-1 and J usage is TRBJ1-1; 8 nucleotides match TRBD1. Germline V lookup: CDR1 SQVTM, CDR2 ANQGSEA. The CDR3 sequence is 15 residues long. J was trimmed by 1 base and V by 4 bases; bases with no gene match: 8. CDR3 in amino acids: CSVVNRGSPNTEAFF. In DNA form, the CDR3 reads TGCAGCGTTGTAAACAGGGGGTCCCCGAACACTGAAGCTTTCTTT.

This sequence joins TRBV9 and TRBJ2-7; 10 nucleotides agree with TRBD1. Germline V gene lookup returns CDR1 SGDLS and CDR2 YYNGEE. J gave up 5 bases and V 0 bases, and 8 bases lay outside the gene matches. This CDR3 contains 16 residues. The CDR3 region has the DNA TGTGCCAGCAGCGTAGCCGGGACAGGGGAGAGTAACGAGCAGTACTTC. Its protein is CASSVAGTGESNEQYF.

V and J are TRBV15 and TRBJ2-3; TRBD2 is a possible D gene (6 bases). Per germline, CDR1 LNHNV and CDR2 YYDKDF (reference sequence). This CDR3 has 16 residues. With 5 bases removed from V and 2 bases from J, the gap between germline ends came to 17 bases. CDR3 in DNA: TGTGCCACCAGCGAAGAGGGAGGAACTTCCACAGATACGCAGTATTTT. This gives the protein CATSEEGGTSTDTQYF.

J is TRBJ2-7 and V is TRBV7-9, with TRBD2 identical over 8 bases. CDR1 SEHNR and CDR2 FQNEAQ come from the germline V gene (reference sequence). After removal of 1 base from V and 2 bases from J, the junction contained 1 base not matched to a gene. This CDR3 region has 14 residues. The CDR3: CASSLGLATYEQYF. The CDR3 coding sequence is TGTGCCAGCAGCTTAGGACTAGCGACCTACGAGCAGTACTTC.

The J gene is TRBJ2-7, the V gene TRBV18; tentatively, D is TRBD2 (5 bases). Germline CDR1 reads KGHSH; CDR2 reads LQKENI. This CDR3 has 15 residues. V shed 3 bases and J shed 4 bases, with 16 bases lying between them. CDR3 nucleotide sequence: TGTGCCAGCTCACCTCCGGTCCTGGGAGCGTACGAGCAGTACTTC. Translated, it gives CASSPPVLGAYEQYF.

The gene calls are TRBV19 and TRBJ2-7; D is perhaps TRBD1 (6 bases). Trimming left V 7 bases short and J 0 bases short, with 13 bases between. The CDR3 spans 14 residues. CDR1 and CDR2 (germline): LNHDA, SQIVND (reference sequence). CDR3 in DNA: TGTGCCAGTACCAGAGACAGGAGCTCCTACGAGCAGTACTTC. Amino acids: CASTRDRSSYEQYF.

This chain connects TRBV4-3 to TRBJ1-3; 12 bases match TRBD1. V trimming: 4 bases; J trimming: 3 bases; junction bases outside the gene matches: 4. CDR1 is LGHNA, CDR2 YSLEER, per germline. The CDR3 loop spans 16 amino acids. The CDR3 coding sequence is TGCGCCAGCAGCCTGGGACAGGGGGCGCGTGGAAACACCATATATTTT. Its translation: CASSLGQGARGNTIYF.

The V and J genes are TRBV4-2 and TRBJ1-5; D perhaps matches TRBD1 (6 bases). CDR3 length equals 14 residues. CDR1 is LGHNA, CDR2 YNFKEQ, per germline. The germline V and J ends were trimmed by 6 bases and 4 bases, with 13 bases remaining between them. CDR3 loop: CASSHEQGNQPQHF. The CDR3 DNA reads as TGTGCCAGCAGTCACGAGCAGGGGAATCAGCCCCAGCATTTT.

CDR3 sequence: CASIHGSSGNTIYF. CDR3 coding DNA: TGTGCCAGCATCCACGGGAGCTCTGGAAACACCATATATTTT. This chain uses TRBV2 with TRBJ1-3; D is undetermined. The CDR3 consists of 14 residues. The V end lost 7 bases, the J end lost 0 bases, and 10 bases lay between the germline ends. Germline values: CDR1 SNHLY, CDR2 FYNNEI.

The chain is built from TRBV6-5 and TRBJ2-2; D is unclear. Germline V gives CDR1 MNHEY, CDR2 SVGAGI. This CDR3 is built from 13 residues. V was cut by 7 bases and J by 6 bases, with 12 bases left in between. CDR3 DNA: TGTGCCAGCACGCCAATAGTGTCCGGGGAGCTGTTTTTT. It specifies CASTPIVSGELFF.

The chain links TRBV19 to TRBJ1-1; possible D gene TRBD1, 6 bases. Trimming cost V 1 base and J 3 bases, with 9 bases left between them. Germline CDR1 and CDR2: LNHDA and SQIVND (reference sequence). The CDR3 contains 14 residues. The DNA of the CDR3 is TGTGCCAGTAGTATAGCCAACAGGGACACTGAAGCTTTCTTT. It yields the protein CASSIANRDTEAFF.

The CDR3, as DNA: TGTGCCAGCAGCTTGGGACAGTTTGGCTACACCTTC. Its protein is CASSLGQFGYTF. The chain uses TRBV5-5 and TRBJ1-2; D is possibly TRBD1 (5 bases). The V and J ends lost 0 bases and 7 bases respectively, with 7 bases between them. The germline V gene encodes CDR1 SGHKS and CDR2 YYEKEE (reference sequence). This CDR3 is built from 12 residues.

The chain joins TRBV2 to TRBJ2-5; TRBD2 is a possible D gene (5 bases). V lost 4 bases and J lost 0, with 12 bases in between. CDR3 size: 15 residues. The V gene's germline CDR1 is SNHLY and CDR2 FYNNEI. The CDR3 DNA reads TGTGCCAGCAGTGGCTCGTCGGGGTACCAAGAGACCCAGTACTTC. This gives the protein CASSGSSGYQETQYF.

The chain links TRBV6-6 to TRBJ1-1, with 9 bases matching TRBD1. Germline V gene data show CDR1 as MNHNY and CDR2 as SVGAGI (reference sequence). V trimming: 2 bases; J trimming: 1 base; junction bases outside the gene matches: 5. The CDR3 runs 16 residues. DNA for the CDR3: TGTGCCAGCAGTTACGGGGGGACAGGGCGGAACACTGAAGCTTTCTTT. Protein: CASSYGGTGRNTEAFF.

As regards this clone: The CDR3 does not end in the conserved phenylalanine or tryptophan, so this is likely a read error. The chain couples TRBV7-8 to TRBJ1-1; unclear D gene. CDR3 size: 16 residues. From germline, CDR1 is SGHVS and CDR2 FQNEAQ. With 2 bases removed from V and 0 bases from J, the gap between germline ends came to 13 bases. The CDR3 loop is CASSLLGIELNTEAFL. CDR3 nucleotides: TGTGCCAGCAGCTTACTAGGAATAGAGTTGAACACTGAAGCTTTCCTT.

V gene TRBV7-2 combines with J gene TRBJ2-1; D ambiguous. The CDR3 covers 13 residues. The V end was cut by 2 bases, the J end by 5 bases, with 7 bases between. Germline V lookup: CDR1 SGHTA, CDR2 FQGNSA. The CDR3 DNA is TGTGCCAGCAGCTTAAACTTGGACAATGAGCAGTTCTTC. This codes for CASSLNLDNEQFF.

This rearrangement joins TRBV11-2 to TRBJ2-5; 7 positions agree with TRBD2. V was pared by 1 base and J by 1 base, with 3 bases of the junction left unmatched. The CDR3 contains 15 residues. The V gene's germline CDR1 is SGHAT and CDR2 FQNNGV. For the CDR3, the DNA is TGTGCCAGCAGCTTAGGTGGGACTACCCAAGAGACCCAGTACTTC. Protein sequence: CASSLGGTTQETQYF.

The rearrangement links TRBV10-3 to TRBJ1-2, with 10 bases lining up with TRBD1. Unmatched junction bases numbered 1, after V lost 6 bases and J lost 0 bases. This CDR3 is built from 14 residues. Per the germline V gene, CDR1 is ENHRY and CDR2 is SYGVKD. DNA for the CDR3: TGTGCCATCAGGGGGACAGGGGCTAACTATGGCTACACCTTC. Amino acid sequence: CAIRGTGANYGYTF.

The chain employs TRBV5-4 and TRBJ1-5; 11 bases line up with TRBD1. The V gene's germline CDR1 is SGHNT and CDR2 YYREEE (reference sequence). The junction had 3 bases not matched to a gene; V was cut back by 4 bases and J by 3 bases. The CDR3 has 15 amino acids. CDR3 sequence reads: CASSPDRGLNQPQHF. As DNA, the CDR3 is TGTGCCAGCAGCCCGGACAGGGGGCTCAATCAGCCCCAGCATTTT. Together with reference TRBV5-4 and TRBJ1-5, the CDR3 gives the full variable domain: ETGVTQSPTHLIKTRGQQVTLRCSSQSGHNTVSWYQQALGQGPQFIFQYYREEENGRGNFPPRFSGLQFPNYSSELNVNALELDDSALYLCASSPDRGLNQPQHFGDGTRLSIL.

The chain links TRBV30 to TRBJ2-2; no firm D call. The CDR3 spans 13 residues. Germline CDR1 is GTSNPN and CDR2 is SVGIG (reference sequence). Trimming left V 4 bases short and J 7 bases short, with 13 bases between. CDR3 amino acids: CAWTQNPDGELFF. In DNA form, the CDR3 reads TGTGCCTGGACCCAGAACCCTGACGGGGAGCTGTTTTTT. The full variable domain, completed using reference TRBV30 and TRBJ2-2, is SQTIHQWPATLVQPVGSPLSLECTVEGTSNPNLYWYRQAAGRGLQLLFYSVGIGQISSEVPQNLSASRPQDRQFILSSKKLLLSDSGFYLCAWTQNPDGELFFGEGSRLTVL.